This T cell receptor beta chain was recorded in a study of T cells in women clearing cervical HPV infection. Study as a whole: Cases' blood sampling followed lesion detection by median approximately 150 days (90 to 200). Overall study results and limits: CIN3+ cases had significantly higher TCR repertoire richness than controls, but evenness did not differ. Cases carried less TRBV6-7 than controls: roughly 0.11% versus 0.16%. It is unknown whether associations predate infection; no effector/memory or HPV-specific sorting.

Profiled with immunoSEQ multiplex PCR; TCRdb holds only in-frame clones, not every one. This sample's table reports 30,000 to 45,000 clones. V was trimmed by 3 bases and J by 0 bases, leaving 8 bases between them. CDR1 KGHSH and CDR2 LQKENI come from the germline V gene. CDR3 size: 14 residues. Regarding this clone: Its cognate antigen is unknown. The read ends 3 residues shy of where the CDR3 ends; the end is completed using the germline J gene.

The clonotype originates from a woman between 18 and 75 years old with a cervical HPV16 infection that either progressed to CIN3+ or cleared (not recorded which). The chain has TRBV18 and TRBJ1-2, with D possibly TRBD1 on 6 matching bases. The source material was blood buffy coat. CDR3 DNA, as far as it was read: TGTGCCAGCTCACCGGACAGAGCTAACTATGGC. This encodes CASSPDRANYG. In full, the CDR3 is CASSPDRANYGYTF.